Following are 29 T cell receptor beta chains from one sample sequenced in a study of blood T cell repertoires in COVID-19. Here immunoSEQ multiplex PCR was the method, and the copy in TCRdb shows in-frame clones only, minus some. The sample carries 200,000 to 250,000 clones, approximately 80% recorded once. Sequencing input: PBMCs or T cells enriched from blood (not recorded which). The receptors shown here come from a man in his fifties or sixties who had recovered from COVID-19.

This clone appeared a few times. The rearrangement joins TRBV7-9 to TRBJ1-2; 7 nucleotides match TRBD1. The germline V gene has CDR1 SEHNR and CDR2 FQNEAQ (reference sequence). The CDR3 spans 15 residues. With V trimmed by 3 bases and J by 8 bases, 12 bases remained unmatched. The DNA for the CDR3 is TGTGCCAGCAGCTTCTTTGAGGGGGCGAGGAGCGGCTACACCTTC. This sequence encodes CASSFFEGARSGYTF.

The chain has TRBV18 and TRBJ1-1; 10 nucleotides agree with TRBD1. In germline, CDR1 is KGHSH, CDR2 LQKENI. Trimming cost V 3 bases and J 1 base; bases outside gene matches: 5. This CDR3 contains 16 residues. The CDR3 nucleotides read TGTGCCAGCTCACCGACAGGGGGCTATGGGAACACTGAAGCTTTCTTT. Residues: CASSPTGGYGNTEAFF.

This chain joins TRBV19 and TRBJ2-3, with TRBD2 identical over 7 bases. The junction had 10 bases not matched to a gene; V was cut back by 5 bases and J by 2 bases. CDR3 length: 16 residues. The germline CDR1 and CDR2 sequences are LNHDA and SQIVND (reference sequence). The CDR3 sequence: CASSASGAYTTDTQYF. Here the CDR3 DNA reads TGTGCCAGTAGTGCCAGCGGGGCCTACACCACAGATACGCAGTATTTT.

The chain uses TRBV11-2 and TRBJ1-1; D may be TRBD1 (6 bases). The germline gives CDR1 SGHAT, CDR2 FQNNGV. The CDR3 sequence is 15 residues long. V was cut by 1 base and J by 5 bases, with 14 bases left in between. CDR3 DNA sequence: TGTGCCAGCAGCTTAGTCTCAGGGGTAGGAACTGAAGCTTTCTTT. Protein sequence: CASSLVSGVGTEAFF.

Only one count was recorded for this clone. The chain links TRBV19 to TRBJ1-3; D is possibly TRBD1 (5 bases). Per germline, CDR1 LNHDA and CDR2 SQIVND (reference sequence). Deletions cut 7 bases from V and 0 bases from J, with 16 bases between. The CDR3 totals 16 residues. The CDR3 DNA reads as TGTGCCAGTAATGATGCCGGGACTTTCTCTGGAAACACCATATATTTT. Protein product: CASNDAGTFSGNTIYF.

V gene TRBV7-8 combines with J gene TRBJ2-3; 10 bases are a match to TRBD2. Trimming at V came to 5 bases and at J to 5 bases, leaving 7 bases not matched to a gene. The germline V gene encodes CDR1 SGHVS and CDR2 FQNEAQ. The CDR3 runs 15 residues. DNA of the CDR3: TGTGCCAGCAGCCCGGGACTAGCGTTGCAAGATACGCAGTATTTT. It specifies CASSPGLALQDTQYF.

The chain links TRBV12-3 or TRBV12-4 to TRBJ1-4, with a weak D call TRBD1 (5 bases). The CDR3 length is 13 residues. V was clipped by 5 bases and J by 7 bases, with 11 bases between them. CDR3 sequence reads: CASSPGSFEKLFF. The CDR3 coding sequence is TGTGCCAGCAGTCCAGGGTCATTTGAAAAACTGTTTTTT.

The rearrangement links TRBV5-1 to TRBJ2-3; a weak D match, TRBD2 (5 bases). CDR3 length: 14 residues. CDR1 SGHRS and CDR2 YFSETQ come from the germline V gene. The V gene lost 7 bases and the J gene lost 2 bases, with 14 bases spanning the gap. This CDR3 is CASHKLEVTDTQYF. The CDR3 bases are TGCGCCAGCCATAAACTAGAGGTCACAGATACGCAGTATTTT.

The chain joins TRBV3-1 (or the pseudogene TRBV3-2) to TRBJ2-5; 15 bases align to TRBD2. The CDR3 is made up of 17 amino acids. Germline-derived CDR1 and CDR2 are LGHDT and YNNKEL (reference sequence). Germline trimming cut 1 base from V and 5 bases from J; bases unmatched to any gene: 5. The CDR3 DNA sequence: TGTGCCAGCAGCCAAGGGGGACTAGCGGGGGGTAGTGAGACCCAGTACTTC. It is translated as CASSQGGLAGGSETQYF.

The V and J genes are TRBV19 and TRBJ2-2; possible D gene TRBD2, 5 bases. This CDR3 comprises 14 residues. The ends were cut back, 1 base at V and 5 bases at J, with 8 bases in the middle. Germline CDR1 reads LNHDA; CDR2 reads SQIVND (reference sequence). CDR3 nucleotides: TGTGCCAGTAGTATAGGAACGGGAACCGGGGAGCTGTTTTTT. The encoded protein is CASSIGTGTGELFF. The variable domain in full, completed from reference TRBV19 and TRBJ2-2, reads DGGITQSPKYLFRKEGQNVTLSCEQNLNHDAMYWYRQDPGQGLRLIYYSQIVNDFQKGDIAEGYSVSREKKESFPLTVTSAQKNPTAFYLCASSIGTGTGELFFGEGSRLTVL.

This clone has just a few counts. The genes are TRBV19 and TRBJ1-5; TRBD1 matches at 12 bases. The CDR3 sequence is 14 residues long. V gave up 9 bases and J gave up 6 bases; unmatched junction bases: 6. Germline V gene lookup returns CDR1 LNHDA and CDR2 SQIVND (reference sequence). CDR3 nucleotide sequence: TGTGCCAGCTGGGACAGGGGGCAGGGTCAGCCCCAGCATTTT. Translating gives CASWDRGQGQPQHF.

CDR3 sequence reads: CASSFNRNTEAFF. Written as DNA, the CDR3 is TGTGCCAGCAGCTTCAACAGGAACACTGAAGCTTTCTTT. The gene calls are TRBV7-8 and TRBJ1-1; D unclear. Germline CDR1 SGHVS, CDR2 FQNEAQ. The CDR3 runs to 13 residues. The germline V and J ends were trimmed by 3 bases and 1 base, with 6 bases remaining between them.

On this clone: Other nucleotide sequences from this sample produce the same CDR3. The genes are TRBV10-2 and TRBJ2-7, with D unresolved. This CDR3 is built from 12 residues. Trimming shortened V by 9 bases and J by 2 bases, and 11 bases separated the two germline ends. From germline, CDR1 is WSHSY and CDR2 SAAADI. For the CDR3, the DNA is TGCGCCAGTCGGCCGGGTCCCTACGAGCAGTACTTC. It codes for CASRPGPYEQYF.

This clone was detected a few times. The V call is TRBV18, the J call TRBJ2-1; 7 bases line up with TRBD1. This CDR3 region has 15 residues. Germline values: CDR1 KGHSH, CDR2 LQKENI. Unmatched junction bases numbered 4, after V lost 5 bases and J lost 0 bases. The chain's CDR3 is CASSSRDSSYNEQFF. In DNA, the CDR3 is TGTGCCAGCTCAAGCCGGGACAGCTCCTACAATGAGCAGTTCTTC.

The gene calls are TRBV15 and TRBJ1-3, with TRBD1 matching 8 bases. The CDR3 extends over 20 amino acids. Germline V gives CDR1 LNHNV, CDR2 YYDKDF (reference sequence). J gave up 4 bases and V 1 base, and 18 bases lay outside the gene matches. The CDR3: CATSRARAHRTGSEGNTIYF. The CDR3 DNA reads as TGTGCCACCAGCAGAGCCAGGGCGCACCGGACAGGGAGTGAGGGAAACACCATATATTTT.

The CDR3 DNA reads as TGTGCCAGCAGCTCCGGGAAGAACACTGAAGCTTTCTTT. This sequence encodes CASSSGKNTEAFF. The chain has TRBV7-8 and TRBJ1-1; D ambiguous. Germline V lookup: CDR1 SGHVS, CDR2 FQNEAQ. Trimming stripped 4 bases from V and 1 base from J, with 7 bases between. The CDR3 contains 13 residues.

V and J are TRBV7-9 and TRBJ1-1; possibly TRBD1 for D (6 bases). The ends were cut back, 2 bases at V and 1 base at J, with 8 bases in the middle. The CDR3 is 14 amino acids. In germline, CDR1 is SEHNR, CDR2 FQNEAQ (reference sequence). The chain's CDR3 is CASSLSGANTEAFF. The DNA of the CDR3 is TGTGCCAGCAGCTTATCAGGGGCGAACACTGAAGCTTTCTTT.

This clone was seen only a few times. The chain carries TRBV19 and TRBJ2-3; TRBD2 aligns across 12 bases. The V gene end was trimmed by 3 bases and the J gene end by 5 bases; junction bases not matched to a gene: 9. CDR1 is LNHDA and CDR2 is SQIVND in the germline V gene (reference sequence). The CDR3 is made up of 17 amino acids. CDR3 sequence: CASSIRLAGGPVDTQYF. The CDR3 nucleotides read TGTGCCAGTAGTATTCGGCTAGCGGGGGGGCCGGTAGATACGCAGTATTTT.

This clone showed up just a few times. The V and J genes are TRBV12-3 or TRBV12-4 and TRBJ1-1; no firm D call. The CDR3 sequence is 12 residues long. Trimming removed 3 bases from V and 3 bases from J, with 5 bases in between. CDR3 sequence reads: CASSFSDTEAFF. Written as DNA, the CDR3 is TGTGCCAGCAGTTTTTCAGACACTGAAGCTTTCTTT.

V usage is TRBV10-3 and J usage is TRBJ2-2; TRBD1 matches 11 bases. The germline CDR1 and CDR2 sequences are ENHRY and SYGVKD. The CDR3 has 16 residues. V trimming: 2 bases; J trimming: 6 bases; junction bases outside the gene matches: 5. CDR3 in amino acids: CAISEGQGAMAGELFF. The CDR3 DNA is TGTGCCATCAGTGAGGGACAGGGGGCAATGGCCGGGGAGCTGTTTTTT.

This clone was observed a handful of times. CDR3 in amino acids: CASSASATGGSLGEQFF. The DNA for the CDR3 is TGTGCCAGCAGCGCCTCAGCTACAGGGGGTTCGTTGGGTGAGCAGTTCTTC. V gene TRBV9 combines with J gene TRBJ2-1, with 8 bases matching TRBD1. The CDR3 extends over 17 amino acids. The V gene end was trimmed by 3 bases and the J gene end by 9 bases; junction bases not matched to a gene: 17. Per germline, CDR1 SGDLS and CDR2 YYNGEE.

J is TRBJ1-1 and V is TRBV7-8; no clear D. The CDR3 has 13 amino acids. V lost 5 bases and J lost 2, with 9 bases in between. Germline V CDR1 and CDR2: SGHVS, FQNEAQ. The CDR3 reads CASSTGINTEAFF. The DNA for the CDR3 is TGTGCCAGCAGCACCGGGATCAACACTGAAGCTTTCTTT. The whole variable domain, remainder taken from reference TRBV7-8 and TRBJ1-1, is GAGVSQSPRYKVAKRGQDVALRCDPISGHVSLFWYQQALGQGPEFLTYFQNEAQLDKSGLPSDRFFAERPEGSVSTLKIQRTQQEDSAVYLCASSTGINTEAFFGQGTRLTVV.

CDR3 DNA: TGTGCCAGCAGTGTTTTATGGAGTCTAGCGGGGCCCGGGGAGCTGTTTTTT. Its protein is CASSVLWSLAGPGELFF. The chain employs TRBV2 and TRBJ2-2; 9 nucleotides line up with TRBD2. The germline V gene encodes CDR1 SNHLY and CDR2 FYNNEI. The CDR3 spans 17 residues. J gave up 6 bases and V 4 bases, and 12 bases lay outside the gene matches.

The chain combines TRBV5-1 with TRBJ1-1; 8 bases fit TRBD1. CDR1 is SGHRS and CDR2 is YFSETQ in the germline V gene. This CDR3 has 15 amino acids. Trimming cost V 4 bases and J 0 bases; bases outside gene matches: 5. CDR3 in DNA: TGCGCCAGCAGCCTGACAGGGGAATTGAACACTGAAGCTTTCTTT. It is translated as CASSLTGELNTEAFF.

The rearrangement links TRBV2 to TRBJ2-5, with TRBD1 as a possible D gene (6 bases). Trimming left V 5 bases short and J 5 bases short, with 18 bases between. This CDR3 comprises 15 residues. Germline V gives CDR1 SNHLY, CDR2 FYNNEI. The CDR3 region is CASSNLGTIGETQYF. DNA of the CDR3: TGTGCCAGCAGTAACCTCGGGACAATTGGGGAGACCCAGTACTTC.

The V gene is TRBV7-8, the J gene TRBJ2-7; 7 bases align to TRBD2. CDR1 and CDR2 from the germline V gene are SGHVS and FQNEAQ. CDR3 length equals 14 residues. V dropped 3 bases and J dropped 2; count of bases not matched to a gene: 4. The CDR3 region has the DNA TGTGCCAGCAGCTTTCTAGCGGAACCCTACGAGCAGTACTTC. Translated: CASSFLAEPYEQYF.

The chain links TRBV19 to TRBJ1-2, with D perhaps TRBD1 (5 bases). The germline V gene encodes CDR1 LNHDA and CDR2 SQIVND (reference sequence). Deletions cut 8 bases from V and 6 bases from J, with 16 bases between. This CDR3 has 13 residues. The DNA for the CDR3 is TGTGCCAGTGCCCCCATGGGGGGGAATGGCTACACCTTC. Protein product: CASAPMGGNGYTF.

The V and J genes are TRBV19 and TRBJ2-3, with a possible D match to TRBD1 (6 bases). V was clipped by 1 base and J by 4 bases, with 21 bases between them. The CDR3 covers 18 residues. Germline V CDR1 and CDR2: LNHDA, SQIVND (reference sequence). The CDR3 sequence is CASSIGQGPGSVADTQYF. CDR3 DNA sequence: TGTGCCAGTAGTATAGGTCAGGGGCCAGGGTCTGTCGCAGATACGCAGTATTTT.

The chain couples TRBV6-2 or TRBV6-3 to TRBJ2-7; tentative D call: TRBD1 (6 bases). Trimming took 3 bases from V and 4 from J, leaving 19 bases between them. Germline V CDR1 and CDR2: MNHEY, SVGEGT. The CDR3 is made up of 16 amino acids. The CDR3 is CASSYGLGPGVYEQYF. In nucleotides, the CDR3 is TGTGCCAGCAGTTATGGTCTTGGACCAGGGGTGTACGAGCAGTACTTC.